This T cell receptor beta chain appears in the sequencing data of a study of control samples from healthy donors and cancer patients. Germline V gene lookup returns CDR1 MNHEY and CDR2 SVGAGI. The CDR3 covers 14 residues. V lost 6 bases and J 3 bases, leaving 11 bases between the germline ends. Generated by immunoSEQ multiplex PCR, the TCRdb table keeps only in-frame clones and is missing some. Here the sample spans approximately 99,000 clones, about 80% being singletons. The chain has TRBV6-5 and TRBJ2-2; a weak D match, TRBD1 (6 bases). Sample: blood. The TCR sequence derives from a man younger than 35 in good health. The CDR3 spells CASRGDTYTGELFF. The CDR3 DNA sequence: TGTGCCAGCAGGGGGGACACTTACACCGGGGAGCTGTTTTTT.